This T cell receptor beta chain was sequenced in a study of vaccination and CD4 T cells after COVID-19. A single count supports this clonotype. Its antigen is currently unknown. Stated treatment: roughly nine-day PBMC culture with coronavirus spike peptide pools or control peptides (ViraFEST assay). About 1.8 million PBMCs went into each well for culture with 9.5 to 10 IU/ml IL-2 and approximately 9 ug/ml peptide pools. Cells received half-medium changes with fresh IL-2 medium on days 3 and 7. V dropped 6 bases and J dropped 0 bases, with 15 bases sitting between them. Per germline, CDR1 DFQATT and CDR2 SNEGSKA (reference sequence). The CDR3 has 15 amino acids. The Oncomine TCR Beta short-read assay sequenced DNA from cultured CD4+ T cells. CD4+ T cells were cultured, and genomic DNA was extracted from them. TCRdb analysed the PCR reads with MiXCR anew, one entry per CDR3 protein. The table lists around 19,000 distinct CDR3 sequences, 40% to 45% of them singletons.

This chain links TRBV20-1 with TRBJ2-4; TRBD2 is a possible D gene (6 bases). The specimen comprised CD4+ T cells from blood, cultured in vitro, sampled after SARS-CoV-2 vaccination. The TCR originated in a human donor who had recovered from COVID-19. CDR3 amino acids: CSARDSALAKNIQYF. In DNA form, the CDR3 reads TGCAGTGCCCGGGACTCTGCTTTAGCCAAAAACATTCAGTACTTC.